The 20 T cell receptor beta chains given below trace back to one sample, sequenced in a study of T cells in Graves' hyperthyroidism and ophthalmopathy. From RNA transcripts, TCR beta CDR3 regions were amplified. HTBI primers were used for first-round RT-PCR of the TCR CDR3. TCRdb redid the calling of the multiplex PCR reads with MiXCR, one entry per CDR3 protein. The table lists more than 550,000 distinct CDR3 sequences, 45% of them singletons, with less than 9% in the top ten. The specimen sequenced was peripheral blood or thyroid tissue (not recorded which). These receptors were taken from an adult man with Graves' disease, either hyperthyroidism or ophthalmopathy (not recorded which).

This sequence joins TRBV10-3 and TRBJ1-5; unclear D gene. Germline assignment: CDR1 ENHRY and CDR2 SYGVKD. The CDR3 covers 8 residues. Trimming took off 6 bases at V and 9 bases at J, with 0 bases between the two ends. CDR3 sequence reads: CAIRPQHF. In nucleotides, the CDR3 is TGTGCCATCAGGCCCCAGCATTTT.

Ten or more counts support this clonotype. The chain uses TRBV7-9 and TRBJ2-7; 9 positions match TRBD2. CDR1 and CDR2 from the germline V gene are SEHNR and FQNEAQ (reference sequence). V dropped 6 bases and J dropped 2; count of bases not matched to a gene: 11. This CDR3 contains 16 residues. The CDR3 is CASSPSGSGSTYEQYF. DNA for the CDR3: TGTGCCAGCAGTCCCTCGGGTAGCGGGAGTACCTACGAGCAGTACTTC.

This clonotype was detected many times. The CDR3: CASSADSPGNTIYF. CDR3 DNA sequence: TGTGCCAGCAGCGCCGACTCTCCTGGAAACACCATATATTTT. J is TRBJ1-3 and V is TRBV7-6, with D unresolved. The V gene lost 5 bases and the J gene lost 2 bases, with 10 bases spanning the gap. CDR3 length equals 14 residues. In germline, CDR1 is SGHVS, CDR2 FNYEAQ.

The J gene is TRBJ1-4, the V gene TRBV4-1; 9 bases map to TRBD1. Trimming cost V 1 base and J 7 bases; bases outside gene matches: 4. The CDR3 sequence is 15 residues long. Germline CDR1 is MGHRA and CDR2 is YSYEKL. The CDR3 sequence: CASSQAGTGREKLFF. CDR3 bases: TGCGCCAGCAGCCAAGCCGGGACAGGGCGTGAAAAACTGTTTTTT.

In regard to this clonotype: The junction differs from germline at one of its ends, possibly a read error. J is TRBJ2-5 and V is TRBV10-3, with 10 bases that match TRBD1. Germline CDR1 is ENHRY and CDR2 is SYGVKD. This CDR3 has 14 residues. The CDR3 DNA sequence: TGTGCCAGCAGTACGCGACAGGGGGCGGAGACCCAGTACTTC. Translating it yields CASSTRQGAETQYF.

The rearrangement links TRBV7-1 to TRBJ1-1; 7 bases are a match to TRBD1. TRBV7-1 belongs to the ORF category, with a function that is uncertain. The CDR3 runs to 15 residues. V dropped 5 bases and J dropped 5; count of bases not matched to a gene: 11. CDR3 sequence reads: CASSPQTGRATEAFF. The DNA for the CDR3 is TGTGCCAGCAGCCCCCAGACAGGGAGGGCGACTGAAGCTTTCTTT.

This clonotype was seen a few times. The chain uses TRBV5-5 and TRBJ1-2; D not resolved. Germline V lookup: CDR1 SGHKS, CDR2 YYEKEE (reference sequence). The CDR3 spans 13 residues. The V gene lost 1 base and the J gene lost 8 bases, with 12 bases spanning the gap. CDR3 in DNA: TGTGCCAGCAGCTTGATCGGTGACCGGGGCTACACCTTC. Its translation is CASSLIGDRGYTF.

J is TRBJ2-5 and V is TRBV24-1; maybe TRBD2 (5 bases). The V and J ends lost 5 bases and 1 base respectively, with 7 bases between them. The CDR3 length is 13 residues. Germline-derived CDR1 and CDR2 are KGHDR and SFDVKD. The CDR3 here is CATSASSQETQYF. The DNA of the CDR3 is TGTGCCACCAGTGCTAGCTCCCAAGAGACCCAGTACTTC.

With regard to this clonotype: A much larger clone lies a single base off, so this may be a read error. This chain uses TRBV10-3 with TRBJ1-4; D is ambiguous. The length of the CDR3 is 17 residues. The germline V gene encodes CDR1 ENHRY and CDR2 SYGVKD. Here the CDR3 reads CAISESGGSATNEKLLF. DNA for the CDR3: TGTGCCATCAGTGAGTCGGGAGGTTCGGCAACTAATGAAAAACTGCTTTTT.

CDR3 sequence (DNA): TGCAGCAGGCCAGACGGATACTATGGCTACACCTTC. Encoded protein: CSRPDGYYGYTF. The V and J genes are TRBV29-1 and TRBJ1-2; D is unresolved. CDR1 is SQVTM and CDR2 is ANQGSEA in the germline V gene. V lost 8 bases and J 3 bases, leaving 13 bases between the germline ends. The CDR3 is 12 residues long.

A few counts support this clonotype. This chain links TRBV7-9 with TRBJ2-7; TRBD1 matches 7 bases. Germline loops: CDR1 SEHNR, CDR2 FQNEAQ (reference sequence). The length of the CDR3 is 14 residues. The ends lost 6 bases at V and 1 base at J; junction bases unmatched: 6. CDR3: CASSPEGASYEQYF. The CDR3 nucleotides read TGTGCCAGCAGTCCAGAGGGGGCTTCCTACGAGCAGTACTTC. Variable domain in full (rest from reference TRBV7-9 and TRBJ2-7): DTGVSQNPRHKITKRGQNVTFRCDPISEHNRLYWYRQTLGQGPEFLTYFQNEAQLEKSRLLSDRFSAERPKGSFSTLEIQRTEQGDSAMYLCASSPEGASYEQYFGPGTRLTVT.

Comments on this clonotype: With a much larger clone just one base away, this may be a read error. The CDR3 is CASGVYSNEQYF. CDR3 DNA: TGTGCCAGCGGTGTTTATAGTAACGAGCAGTACTTC. The chain carries TRBV2 and TRBJ2-7; D gene unclear. This CDR3 region has 12 residues. Trimming removed 8 bases from V and 5 bases from J, with 13 bases in between. Germline-derived CDR1 and CDR2 are SNHLY and FYNNEI.

This clonotype was seen only a few times. This may be a read error, as it is one base from a much larger clone. V and J are TRBV6-6 and TRBJ1-5, with a possible D match to TRBD1 (5 bases). The CDR3 runs to 14 residues. CDR1 MNHNY and CDR2 SVGAGI come from the germline V gene (reference sequence). Between the trimmed V and J ends, which lost 6 bases and 0 bases, there was a span of 9 bases. Here the CDR3 reads CASREQDSNQPQHF. The CDR3 DNA follows: TGTGCCAGCAGGGAACAGGATAGCAATCAGCCCCAGCATTTT.

This chain uses TRBV24-1 with TRBJ2-7; D is possibly TRBD1 (7 bases). V lost 1 base and J lost 5, with 11 bases in between. From germline, CDR1 is KGHDR and CDR2 SFDVKD. CDR3 length: 14 amino acids. The CDR3 protein is CATSDFARGDEQYF. CDR3 nucleotides: TGTGCCACCAGTGATTTTGCCAGGGGGGACGAGCAGTACTTC.

There are many counts of this clonotype. CDR3 region: CASSRTGSDYGYTF. The CDR3 bases are TGTGCCAGCAGTAGGACAGGGAGCGACTATGGCTACACCTTC. The chain links TRBV25-1 to TRBJ1-2; 8 bases line up with TRBD1. This CDR3 has 14 amino acids. Germline CDR1 reads MGHDK; CDR2 reads SYGVNS. V trimming: 5 bases; J trimming: 3 bases; junction bases outside the gene matches: 5.

The rearrangement joins TRBV7-9 to TRBJ1-2; 10 nucleotides match TRBD1. The CDR3 has 16 residues. Germline assignment: CDR1 SEHNR and CDR2 FQNEAQ (reference sequence). V dropped 5 bases and J dropped 0; count of bases not matched to a gene: 6. For the CDR3, the DNA is TGTGCCAGCAGCCCGACAGGGGGCTCCTCTAACTATGGCTACACCTTC. This gives the protein CASSPTGGSSNYGYTF.

The chain's CDR3 is CSARVGYAVNTEAFF. The CDR3 DNA sequence: TGCAGTGCTAGAGTAGGGTACGCGGTGAACACTGAAGCTTTCTTT. This rearrangement joins TRBV20-1 to TRBJ1-1; D call uncertain. The CDR3 spans 15 residues. Germline CDR1 DFQATT, CDR2 SNEGSKA (reference sequence). Trimming shortened V by 1 base and J by 0 bases, and 12 bases separated the two germline ends.

This clonotype was seen a few times. The chain is built from TRBV7-9 and TRBJ1-2; the D is unclear. Germline CDR1 is SEHNR and CDR2 is FQNEAQ (reference sequence). V was trimmed by 0 bases and J by 5 bases, leaving 13 bases between them. The CDR3 has 15 residues. CDR3: CASSLALKRRYGYTF. The CDR3 DNA sequence: TGTGCCAGCAGCTTAGCTCTGAAGCGACGTTATGGCTACACCTTC.

This clonotype showed up just once. The chain combines TRBV9 with TRBJ1-2, with 8 bases that match TRBD1. Germline lookup yields CDR1 SGDLS and CDR2 YYNGEE. The trim removed 0 bases at V and 8 bases at J, leaving 6 bases unmatched. The CDR3 runs 14 residues. The CDR3 coding sequence is TGTGCCAGCAGCGTAGCCCCGGACAGGGAAGGCTACACCTTC. Translating gives CASSVAPDREGYTF.

This clonotype has just a few counts. The chain carries TRBV7-9 and TRBJ2-7, with TRBD1 matching over 8 bases. V dropped 5 bases and J dropped 3; count of bases not matched to a gene: 6. CDR1 and CDR2 (germline): SEHNR, FQNEAQ (reference sequence). This CDR3 spans 14 amino acids. CDR3 region: CASSQTGVGYEQYF. CDR3 DNA sequence: TGTGCCAGCAGCCAGACAGGGGTCGGCTACGAGCAGTACTTC.